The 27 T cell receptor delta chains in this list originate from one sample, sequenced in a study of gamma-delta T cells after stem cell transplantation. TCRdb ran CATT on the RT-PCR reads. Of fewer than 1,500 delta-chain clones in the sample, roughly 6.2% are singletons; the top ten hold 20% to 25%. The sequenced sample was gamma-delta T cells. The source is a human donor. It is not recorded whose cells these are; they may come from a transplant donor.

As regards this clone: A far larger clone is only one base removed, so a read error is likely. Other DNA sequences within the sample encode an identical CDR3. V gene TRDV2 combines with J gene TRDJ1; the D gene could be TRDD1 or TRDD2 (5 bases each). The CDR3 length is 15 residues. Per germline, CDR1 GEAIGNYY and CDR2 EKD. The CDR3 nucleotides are TGTGCCTGTGACGCCCTACTAAAATACACCGACAAACTCATCTTT. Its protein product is CACDALLKYTDKLIF.

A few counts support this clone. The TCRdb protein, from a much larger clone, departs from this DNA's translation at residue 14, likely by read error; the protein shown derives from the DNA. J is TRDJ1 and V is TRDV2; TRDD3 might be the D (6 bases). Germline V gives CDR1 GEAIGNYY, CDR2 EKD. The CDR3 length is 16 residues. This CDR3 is CACDSMEGGNTDKPIF. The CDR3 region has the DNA TGTGCCTGTGACTCGATGGAGGGGGGGAACACCGATAAACCCATCTTT.

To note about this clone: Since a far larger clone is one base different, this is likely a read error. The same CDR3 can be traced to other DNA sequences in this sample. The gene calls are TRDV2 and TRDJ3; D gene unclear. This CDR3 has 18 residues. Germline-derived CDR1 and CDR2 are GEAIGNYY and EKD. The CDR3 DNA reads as TGTGCCTGCGACACCGTACTAGGAAGCTCCTGGGACACCCGACAGATGTTTTTC. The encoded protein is CACDTVLGSSWDTRQMFF.

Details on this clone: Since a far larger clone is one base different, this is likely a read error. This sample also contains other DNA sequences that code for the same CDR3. CDR3 nucleotide sequence: TGTGCCTGTGACACCGTAGCTTCGGGCCATACTGGGGGACAAACCCAGTACACCGATAAACTCATCTTC. It specifies CACDTVASGHTGGQTQYTDKLIF. The chain uses TRDV2 and TRDJ1; 9 nucleotides match TRDD3. CDR1 is GEAIGNYY, CDR2 EKD, per germline. This CDR3 region has 23 residues.

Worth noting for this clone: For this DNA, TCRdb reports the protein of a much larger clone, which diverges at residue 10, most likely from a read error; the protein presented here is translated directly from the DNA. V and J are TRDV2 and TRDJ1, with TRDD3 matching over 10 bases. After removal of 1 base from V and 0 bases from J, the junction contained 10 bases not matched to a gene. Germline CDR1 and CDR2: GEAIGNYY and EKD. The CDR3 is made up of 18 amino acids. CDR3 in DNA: TGTGCCTGTGACACTCTACTGGGGGATGCGCAATACACCGATAAACTCATCTTT. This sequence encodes CACDTLLGDAQYTDKLIF.

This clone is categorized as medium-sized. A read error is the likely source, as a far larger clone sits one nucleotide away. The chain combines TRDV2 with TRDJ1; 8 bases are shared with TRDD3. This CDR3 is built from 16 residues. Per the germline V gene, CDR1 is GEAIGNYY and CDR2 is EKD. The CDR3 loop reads CACDTLGEKYTDKPIF. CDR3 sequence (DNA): TGTGCCTGTGACACCCTGGGGGAGAAGTACACCGATAAACCCATCTTT.

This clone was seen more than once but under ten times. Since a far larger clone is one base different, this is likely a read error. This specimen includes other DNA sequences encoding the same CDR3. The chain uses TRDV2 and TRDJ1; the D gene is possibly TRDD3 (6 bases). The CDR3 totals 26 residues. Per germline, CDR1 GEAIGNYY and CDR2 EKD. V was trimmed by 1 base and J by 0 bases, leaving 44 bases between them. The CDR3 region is CACDTLPEVSSVGSGGYVRYTDKLIF. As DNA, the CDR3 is TGTGCCTGTGACACACTGCCGGAGGTCTCCTCAGTTGGTAGTGGGGGGTATGTACGGTACACCGATAAACTCATCTTT.

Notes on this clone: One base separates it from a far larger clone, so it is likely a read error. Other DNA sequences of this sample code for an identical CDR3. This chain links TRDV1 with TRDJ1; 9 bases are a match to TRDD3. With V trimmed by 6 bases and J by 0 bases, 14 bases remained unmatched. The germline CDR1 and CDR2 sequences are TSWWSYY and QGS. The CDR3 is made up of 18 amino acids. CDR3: CALGVPVLGDAYTDKLIF. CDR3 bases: TGTGCTCTTGGAGTTCCCGTACTGGGGGACGCGTACACCGATAAACTCATCTTT.

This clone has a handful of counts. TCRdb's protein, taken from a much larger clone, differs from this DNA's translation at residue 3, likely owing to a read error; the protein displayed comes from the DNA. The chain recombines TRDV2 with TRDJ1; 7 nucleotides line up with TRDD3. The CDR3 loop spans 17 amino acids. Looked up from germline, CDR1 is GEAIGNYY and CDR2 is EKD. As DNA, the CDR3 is TGTGCCCGTGACCCCGTTCTGGGGGCTCCCTCAACCGATAAACTCATCTTT. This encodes CARDPVLGAPSTDKLIF.

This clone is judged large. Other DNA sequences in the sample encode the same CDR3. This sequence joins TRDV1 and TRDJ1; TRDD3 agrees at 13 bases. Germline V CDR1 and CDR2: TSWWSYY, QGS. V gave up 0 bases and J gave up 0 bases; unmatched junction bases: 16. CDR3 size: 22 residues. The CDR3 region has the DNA TGTGCTCTTGGGGAACTCCTACTATTACTGGGGGATACGCGAACGTACACCGATAAACTCATCTTT. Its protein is CALGELLLLLGDTRTYTDKLIF.

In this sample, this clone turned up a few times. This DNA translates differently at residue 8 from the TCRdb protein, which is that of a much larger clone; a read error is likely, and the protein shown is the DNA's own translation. This CDR3 reads CALGVPFPMGGYARYTDKLIF. The CDR3 nucleotides are TGTGCTCTTGGGGTTCCCTTCCCCATGGGCGGATACGCAAGGTACACCGATAAACTCATCTTT. This sequence joins TRDV1 and TRDJ1; D might be TRDD3 (7 bases). Deletions cut 4 bases from V and 0 bases from J, with 30 bases between. Per the germline V gene, CDR1 is TSWWSYY and CDR2 is QGS. The CDR3 is made up of 21 amino acids.

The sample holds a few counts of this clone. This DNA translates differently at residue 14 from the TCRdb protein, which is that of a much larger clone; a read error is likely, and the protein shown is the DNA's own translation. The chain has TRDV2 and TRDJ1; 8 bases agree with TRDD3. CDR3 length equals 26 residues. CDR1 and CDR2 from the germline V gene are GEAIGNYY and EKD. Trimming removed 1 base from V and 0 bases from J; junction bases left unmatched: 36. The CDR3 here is CACDTLPEVSSVGRGGYVRYTDKLIF. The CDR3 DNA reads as TGTGCCTGTGACACACTGCCGGAGGTCTCCTCAGTTGGTAGAGGGGGATATGTACGGTACACCGATAAACTCATCTTT.

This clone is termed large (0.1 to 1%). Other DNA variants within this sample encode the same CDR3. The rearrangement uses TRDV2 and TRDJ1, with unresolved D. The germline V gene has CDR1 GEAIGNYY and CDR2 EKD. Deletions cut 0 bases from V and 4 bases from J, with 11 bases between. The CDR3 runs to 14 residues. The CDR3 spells CACDTMIAIDKLIF. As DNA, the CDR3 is TGTGCCTGTGACACCATGATCGCGATCGATAAACTCATCTTT.

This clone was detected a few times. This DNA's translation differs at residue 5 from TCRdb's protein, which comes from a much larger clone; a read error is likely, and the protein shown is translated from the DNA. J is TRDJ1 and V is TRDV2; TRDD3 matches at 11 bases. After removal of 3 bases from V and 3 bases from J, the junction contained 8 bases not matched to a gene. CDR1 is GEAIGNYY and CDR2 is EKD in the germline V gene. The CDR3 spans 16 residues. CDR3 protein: CACDALGDTRADKLIF. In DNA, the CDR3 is TGTGCCTGTGACGCGCTGGGGGATACTAGGGCCGATAAACTCATCTTT.

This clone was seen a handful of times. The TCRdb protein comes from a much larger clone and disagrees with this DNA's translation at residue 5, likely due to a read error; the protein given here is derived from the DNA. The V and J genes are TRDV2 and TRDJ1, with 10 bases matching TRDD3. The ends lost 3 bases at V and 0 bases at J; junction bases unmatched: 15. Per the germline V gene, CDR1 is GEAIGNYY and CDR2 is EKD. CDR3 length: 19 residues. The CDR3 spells CACDAVGGDTYRDTDKLIF. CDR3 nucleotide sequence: TGTGCCTGTGACGCCGTCGGGGGGGATACGTATCGGGACACCGATAAACTCATCTTT.

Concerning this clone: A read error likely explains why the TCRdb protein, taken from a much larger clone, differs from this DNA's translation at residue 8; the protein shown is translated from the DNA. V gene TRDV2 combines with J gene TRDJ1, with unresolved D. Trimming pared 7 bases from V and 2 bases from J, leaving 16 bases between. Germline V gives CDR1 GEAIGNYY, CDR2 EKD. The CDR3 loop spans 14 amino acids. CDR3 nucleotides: TGTGCCTGCTACACCCTGATGAGTACCGATAAACTCATCTTT. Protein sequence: CACYTLMSTDKLIF.

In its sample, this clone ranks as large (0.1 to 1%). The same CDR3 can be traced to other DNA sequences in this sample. The DNA of the CDR3 is TGTGCTCTTGGGGACCTCCTTCCTACTTGTACTGGGACAGCACAACTCTTCTTT. Amino acids: CALGDLLPTCTGTAQLFF. The chain couples TRDV1 to TRDJ2, with 9 bases lining up with TRDD2. After removal of 3 bases from V and 4 bases from J, the junction contained 12 bases not matched to a gene. The V gene's germline CDR1 is TSWWSYY and CDR2 QGS. The CDR3 is made up of 18 amino acids.

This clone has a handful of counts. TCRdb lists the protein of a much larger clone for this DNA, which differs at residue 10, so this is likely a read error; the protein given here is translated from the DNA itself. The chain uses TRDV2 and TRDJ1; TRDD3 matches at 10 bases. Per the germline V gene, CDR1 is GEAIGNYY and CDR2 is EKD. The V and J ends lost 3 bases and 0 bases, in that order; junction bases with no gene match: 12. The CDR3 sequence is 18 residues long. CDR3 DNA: TGTGCCTGTGACCCACTACTGGGGGATGCGCGGGACACCGATAAACTCATCTTT. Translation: CACDPLLGDARDTDKLIF.

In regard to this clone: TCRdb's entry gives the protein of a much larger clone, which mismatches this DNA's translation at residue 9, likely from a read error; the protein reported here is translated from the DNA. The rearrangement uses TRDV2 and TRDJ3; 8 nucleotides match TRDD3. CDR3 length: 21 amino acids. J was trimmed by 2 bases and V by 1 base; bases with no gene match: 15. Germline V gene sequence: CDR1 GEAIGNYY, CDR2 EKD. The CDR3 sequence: CACDTLSPGWGTPWDTRQMFF. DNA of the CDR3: TGTGCCTGTGACACTCTTTCCCCAGGCTGGGGGACCCCCTGGGACACCCGACAGATGTTTTTC.

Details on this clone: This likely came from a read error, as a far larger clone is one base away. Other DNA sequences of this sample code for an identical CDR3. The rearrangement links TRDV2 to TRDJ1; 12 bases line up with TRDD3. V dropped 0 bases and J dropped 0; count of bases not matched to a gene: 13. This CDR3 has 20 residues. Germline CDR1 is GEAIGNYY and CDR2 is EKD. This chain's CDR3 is CACDTALLGDTRGYTDKLIF. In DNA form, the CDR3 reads TGTGCCTGTGACACCGCCCTACTGGGGGATACAAGGGGCTACACCGATAAACTCATCTTT.

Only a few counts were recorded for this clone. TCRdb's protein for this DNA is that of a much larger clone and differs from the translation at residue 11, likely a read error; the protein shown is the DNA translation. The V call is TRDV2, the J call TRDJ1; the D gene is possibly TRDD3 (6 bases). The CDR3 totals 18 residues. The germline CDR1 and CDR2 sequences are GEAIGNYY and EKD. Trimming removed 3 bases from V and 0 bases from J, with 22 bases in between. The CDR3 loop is CACDPLGPAWDYTDKLIF. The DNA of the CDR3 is TGTGCCTGTGACCCTCTGGGGCCAGCCTGGGATTACACCGATAAACTCATCTTT.

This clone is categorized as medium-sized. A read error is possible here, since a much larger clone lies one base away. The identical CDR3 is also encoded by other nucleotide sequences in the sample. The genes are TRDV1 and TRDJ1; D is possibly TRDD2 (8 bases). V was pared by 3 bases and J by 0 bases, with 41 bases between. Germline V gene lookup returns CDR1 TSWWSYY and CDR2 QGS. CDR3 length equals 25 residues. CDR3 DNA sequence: TGTGCTCTTGGGGAGTCAGCTTCCTACGTAAAGGGAAGGTGGGGGACCCTACCGTACACCGATAAACTCATCTTT. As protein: CALGESASYVKGRWGTLPYTDKLIF.

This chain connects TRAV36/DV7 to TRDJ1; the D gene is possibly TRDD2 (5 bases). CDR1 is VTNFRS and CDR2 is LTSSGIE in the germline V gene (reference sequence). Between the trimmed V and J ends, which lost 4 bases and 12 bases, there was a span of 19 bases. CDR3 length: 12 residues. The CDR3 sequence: CAVTSNTNKVIF. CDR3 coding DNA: TGTGCTGTGACTTCCAATACCAACAAAGTCATCTTT.

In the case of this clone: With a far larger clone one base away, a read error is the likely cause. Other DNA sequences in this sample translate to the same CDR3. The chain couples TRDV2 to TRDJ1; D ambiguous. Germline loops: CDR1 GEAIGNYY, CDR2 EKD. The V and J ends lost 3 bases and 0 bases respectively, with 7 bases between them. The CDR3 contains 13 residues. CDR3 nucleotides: TGTGCCTGTGACGCTATCCACACCGATAAACTCATCTTT. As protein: CACDAIHTDKLIF.

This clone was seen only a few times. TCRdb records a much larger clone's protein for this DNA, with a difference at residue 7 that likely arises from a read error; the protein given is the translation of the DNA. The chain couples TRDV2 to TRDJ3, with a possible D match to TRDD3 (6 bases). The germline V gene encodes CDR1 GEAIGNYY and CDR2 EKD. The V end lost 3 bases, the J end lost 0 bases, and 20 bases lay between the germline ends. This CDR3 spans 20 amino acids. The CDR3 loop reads CACDPLPGEESSWDTRQMFF. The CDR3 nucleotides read TGTGCCTGTGACCCATTACCGGGGGAGGAAAGCTCCTGGGACACCCGACAGATGTTTTTC.

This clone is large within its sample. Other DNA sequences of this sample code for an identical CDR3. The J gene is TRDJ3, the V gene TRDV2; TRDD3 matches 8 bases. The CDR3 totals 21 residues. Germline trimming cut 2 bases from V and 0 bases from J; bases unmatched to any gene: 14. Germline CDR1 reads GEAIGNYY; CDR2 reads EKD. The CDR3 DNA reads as TGTGCCTGTGACAAGGTCTGGGGGGATAATCCCCGCTCCTGGGACACCCGACAGATGTTTTTC. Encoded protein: CACDKVWGDNPRSWDTRQMFF.

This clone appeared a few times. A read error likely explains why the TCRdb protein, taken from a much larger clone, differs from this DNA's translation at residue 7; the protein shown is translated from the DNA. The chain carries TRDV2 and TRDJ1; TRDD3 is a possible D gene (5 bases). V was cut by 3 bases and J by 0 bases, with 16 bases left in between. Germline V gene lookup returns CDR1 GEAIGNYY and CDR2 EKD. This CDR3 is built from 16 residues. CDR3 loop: CACDYTRGTYTDKLIF. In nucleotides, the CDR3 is TGTGCCTGTGACTACACTAGGGGAACGTACACCGATAAACTCATCTTT.